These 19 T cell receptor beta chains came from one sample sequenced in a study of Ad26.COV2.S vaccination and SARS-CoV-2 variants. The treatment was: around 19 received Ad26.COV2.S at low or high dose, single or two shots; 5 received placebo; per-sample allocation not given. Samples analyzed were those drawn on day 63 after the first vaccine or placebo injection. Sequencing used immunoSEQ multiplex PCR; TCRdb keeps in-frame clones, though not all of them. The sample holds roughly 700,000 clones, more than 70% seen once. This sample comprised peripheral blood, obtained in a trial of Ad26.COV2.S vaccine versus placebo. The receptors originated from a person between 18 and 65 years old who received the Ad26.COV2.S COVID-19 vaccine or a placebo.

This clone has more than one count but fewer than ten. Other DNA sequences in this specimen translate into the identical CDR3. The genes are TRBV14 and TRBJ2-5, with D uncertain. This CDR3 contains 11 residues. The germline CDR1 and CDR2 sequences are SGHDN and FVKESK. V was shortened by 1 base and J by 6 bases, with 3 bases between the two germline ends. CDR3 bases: TGTGCCAGCAGCCAAGCGCAGACCCAGTACTTC. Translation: CASSQAQTQYF.

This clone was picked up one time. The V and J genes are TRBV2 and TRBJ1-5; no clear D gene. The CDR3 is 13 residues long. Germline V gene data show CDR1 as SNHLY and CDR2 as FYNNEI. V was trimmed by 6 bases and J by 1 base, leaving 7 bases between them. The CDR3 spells CASRQISNQPQHF. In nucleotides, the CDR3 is TGTGCCAGCAGACAAATCAGCAATCAGCCCCAGCATTTT.

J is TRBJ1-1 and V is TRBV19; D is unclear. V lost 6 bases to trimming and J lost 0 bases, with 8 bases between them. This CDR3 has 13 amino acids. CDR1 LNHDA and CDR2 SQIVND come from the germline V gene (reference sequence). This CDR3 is CASRSDVNTEAFF. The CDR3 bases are TGTGCCAGTAGAAGCGACGTGAACACTGAAGCTTTCTTT.

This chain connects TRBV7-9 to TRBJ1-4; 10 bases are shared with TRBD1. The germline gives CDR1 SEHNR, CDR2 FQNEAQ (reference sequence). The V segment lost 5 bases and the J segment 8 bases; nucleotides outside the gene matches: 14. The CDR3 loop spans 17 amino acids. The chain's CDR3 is CASSQLPGTGEEEKLFF. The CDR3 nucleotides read TGTGCCAGCAGCCAACTTCCCGGGACAGGGGAAGAGGAAAAACTGTTTTTT.

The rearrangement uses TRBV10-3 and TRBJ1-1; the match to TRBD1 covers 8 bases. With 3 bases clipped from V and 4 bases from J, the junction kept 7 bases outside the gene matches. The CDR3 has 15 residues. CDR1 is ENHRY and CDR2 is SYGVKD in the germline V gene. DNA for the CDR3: TGTGCCATCAGTGATCAGGACAGGGAGGCCACTGAAGCTTTCTTT. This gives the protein CAISDQDREATEAFF.

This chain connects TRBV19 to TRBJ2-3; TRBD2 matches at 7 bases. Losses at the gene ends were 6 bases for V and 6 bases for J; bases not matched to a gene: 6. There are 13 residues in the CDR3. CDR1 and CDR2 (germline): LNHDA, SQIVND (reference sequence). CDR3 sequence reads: CASRELATDTQYF. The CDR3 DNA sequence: TGTGCCAGTAGAGAACTAGCGACGGATACGCAGTATTTT.

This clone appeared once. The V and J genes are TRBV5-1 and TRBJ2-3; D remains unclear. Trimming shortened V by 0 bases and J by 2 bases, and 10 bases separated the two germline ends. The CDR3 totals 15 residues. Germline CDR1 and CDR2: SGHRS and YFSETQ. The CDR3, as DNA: TGCGCCAGCAGCTTGGAGGCGCCACCCACAGATACGCAGTATTTT. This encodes CASSLEAPPTDTQYF.

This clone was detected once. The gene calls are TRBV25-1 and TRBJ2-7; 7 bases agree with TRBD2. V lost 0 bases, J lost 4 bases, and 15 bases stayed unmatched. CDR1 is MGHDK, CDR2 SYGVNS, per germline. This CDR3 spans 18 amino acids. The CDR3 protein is CASSEYGTTKRGGYEQYF. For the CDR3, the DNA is TGTGCCAGCAGTGAATATGGGACCACTAAGCGCGGGGGTTACGAGCAGTACTTC.

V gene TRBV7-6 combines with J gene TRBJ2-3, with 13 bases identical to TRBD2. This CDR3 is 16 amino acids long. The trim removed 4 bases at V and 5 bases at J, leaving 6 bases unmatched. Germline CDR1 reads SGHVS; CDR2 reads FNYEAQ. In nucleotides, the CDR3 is TGTGCCAGCAGCTCGTCACTAGCGGGGGGGGAAGATACGCAGTATTTT. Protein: CASSSSLAGGEDTQYF.

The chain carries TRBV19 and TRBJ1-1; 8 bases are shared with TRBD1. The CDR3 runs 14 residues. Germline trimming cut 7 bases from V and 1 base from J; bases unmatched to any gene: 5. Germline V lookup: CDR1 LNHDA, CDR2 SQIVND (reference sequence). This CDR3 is CASNPGGRNTEAFF. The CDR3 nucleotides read TGTGCCAGTAACCCAGGGGGCAGGAACACTGAAGCTTTCTTT.

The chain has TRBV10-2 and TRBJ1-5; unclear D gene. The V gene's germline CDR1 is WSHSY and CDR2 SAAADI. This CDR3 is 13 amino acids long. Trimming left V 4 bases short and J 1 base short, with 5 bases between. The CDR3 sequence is CASSVSSNQPQHF. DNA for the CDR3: TGCGCCAGCAGTGTTTCCAGCAATCAGCCCCAGCATTTT.

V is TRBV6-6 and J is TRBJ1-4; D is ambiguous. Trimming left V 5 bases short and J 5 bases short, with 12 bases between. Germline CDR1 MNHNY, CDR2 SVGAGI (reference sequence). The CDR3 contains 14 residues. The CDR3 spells CASSGPGSNEKLFF. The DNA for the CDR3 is TGTGCCAGCAGTGGCCCAGGCTCGAATGAAAAACTGTTTTTT.

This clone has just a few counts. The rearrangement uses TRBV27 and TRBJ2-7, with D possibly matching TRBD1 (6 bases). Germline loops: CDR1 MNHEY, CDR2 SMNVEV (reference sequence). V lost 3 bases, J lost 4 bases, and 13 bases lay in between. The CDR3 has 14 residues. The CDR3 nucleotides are TGTGCCAGCAGTTTCTTGGGGGCGCCTTACGAGCAGTACTTC. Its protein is CASSFLGAPYEQYF.

CDR3 DNA: TGTGCCATCAGTGCCGGGACACTGGATTATGGCTACACCTTC. Translation: CAISAGTLDYGYTF. The chain is built from TRBV10-3 and TRBJ1-2, with a possible D match to TRBD1 (6 bases). Germline CDR1 ENHRY, CDR2 SYGVKD. V was pared by 4 bases and J by 5 bases, with 14 bases between. This CDR3 region has 14 residues.

CDR3 region: CASSNRGPRALNEQFF. The CDR3 coding sequence is TGTGCCAGCAGCAACCGGGGCCCCAGGGCTCTCAATGAGCAGTTCTTC. The chain has TRBV3-1 (or the pseudogene TRBV3-2) and TRBJ2-1; D is possibly TRBD1 or TRBD2 (5 bases each). Trimming left V 5 bases short and J 6 bases short, with 20 bases between. The V gene's germline CDR1 is LGHDT and CDR2 YNNKEL (reference sequence). The CDR3 contains 16 residues.

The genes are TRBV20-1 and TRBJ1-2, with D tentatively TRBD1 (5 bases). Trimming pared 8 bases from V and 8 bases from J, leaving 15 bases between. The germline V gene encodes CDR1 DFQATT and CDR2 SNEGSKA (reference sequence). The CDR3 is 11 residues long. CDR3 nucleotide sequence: TGCAGTAGCGGAGGCAGGGCGGGCTACACCTTC. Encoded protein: CSSGGRAGYTF.

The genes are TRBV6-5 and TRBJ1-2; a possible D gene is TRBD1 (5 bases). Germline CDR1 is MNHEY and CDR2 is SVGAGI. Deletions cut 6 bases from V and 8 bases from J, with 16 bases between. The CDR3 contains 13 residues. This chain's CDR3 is CASSDRQGGGYTF. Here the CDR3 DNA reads TGTGCCAGCAGCGACCGGCAGGGAGGCGGCTACACCTTC.

The CDR3 here is CASSQGLAAYEQYF. The CDR3 DNA reads as TGTGCCAGCAGCCAGGGACTAGCGGCCTACGAGCAGTACTTC. The V gene is TRBV3-1 (or the pseudogene TRBV3-2), the J gene TRBJ2-7; 11 bases align to TRBD2. CDR3 size: 14 residues. V lost 3 bases and J lost 2; bases outside the gene matches: 0. Germline values: CDR1 LGHDT, CDR2 YNNKEL (reference sequence).

The CDR3 region is CSASLKGNSPLHF. In nucleotides, the CDR3 is TGCAGTGCTAGTCTGAAAGGGAATTCACCCCTCCACTTT. V usage is TRBV20-1 and J usage is TRBJ1-6; no reliable D call. The CDR3 runs to 13 residues. From germline, CDR1 is DFQATT and CDR2 SNEGSKA (reference sequence). The V end lost 3 bases, the J end lost 7 bases, and 10 bases lay between the germline ends.